The entry below describes one T cell receptor beta chain. Its antigen remains unidentified. Some clones are missing from TCRdb's copy, which holds only in-frame ones; the method was immunoSEQ multiplex PCR. The table includes about 35,000 clones, 80% to 95% detected once. This entry is derived from a study of T cells in localized non-small cell lung cancer. Study-level results: Researchers found a median around 50 of the top 100 tumor clones in adjacent lung.

The CDR3 runs to 14 residues. V was shortened by 1 base and J by 4 bases, with 10 bases between the two germline ends. Germline V CDR1 and CDR2: SGHTA, FQGNSA. The source was peripheral blood mononuclear cells, collected before any cancer treatment. The chain links TRBV7-2 to TRBJ1-1; D call uncertain. This clonotype originated in an older female donor with stage II lung adenocarcinoma. The CDR3 here is CASSLGRSSTEAFF. CDR3 sequence (DNA): TGTGCCAGCAGCTTAGGGAGGTCCTCCACTGAAGCTTTCTTT.